The 11 T cell receptor beta chains presented below share a single source sample, sequenced in a study of neurological immune-mediated disorders. TCRdb independently ran MiXCR on the 5' RACE reads; one entry per CDR3 protein. This table holds about 81,000 distinct CDR3 sequences, 3.5% to 5.5% found once. Stated time point: longitudinal time-point 3. Material for sequencing was PBMCs. These receptors all come from a woman aged 60-75 years with multiple sclerosis.

This clonotype was counted many times. This sequence joins TRBV5-5 and TRBJ2-7; no reliable D call. Germline CDR1 and CDR2: SGHKS and YYEKEE (reference sequence). Trimming shortened V by 7 bases and J by 2 bases, and 19 bases separated the two germline ends. The CDR3 has 15 amino acids. CDR3 sequence reads: CASSYRQYSPYEQYF. CDR3 bases: TGTGCCAGCTCTTACCGCCAATACAGTCCCTACGAGCAGTACTTC.

At least ten counts were recorded for this clonotype. The V gene is TRBV4-1, the J gene TRBJ1-6; no firm D call. CDR1 and CDR2 (germline): MGHRA, YSYEKL. CDR3 length equals 11 residues. V lost 2 bases and J 7 bases, leaving 0 bases between the germline ends. The CDR3 DNA is TGCGCCAGCAGCCAAAATTCACCCCTCCACTTT. Its translation is CASSQNSPLHF.

This clonotype occurred many times. The rearrangement joins TRBV5-1 to TRBJ2-5; D is uncertain. The CDR3 extends over 14 amino acids. From germline, CDR1 is SGHRS and CDR2 YFSETQ. V lost 0 bases, J lost 1 base, and 7 bases lay in between. CDR3 loop: CASSLGVSQETQYF. DNA for the CDR3: TGCGCCAGCAGCTTGGGGGTCAGCCAAGAGACCCAGTACTTC. The full variable domain, with the rest looked up from reference TRBV5-1 and TRBJ2-5, is KAGVTQTPRYLIKTRGQQVTLSCSPISGHRSVSWYQQTPGQGLQFLFEYFSETQRNKGNFPGRFSGRQFSNSRSEMNVSTLELGDSALYLCASSLGVSQETQYFGPGTRLLVL.

This clonotype was observed many times. The V and J genes are TRBV3-1 and TRBJ1-5; possible D gene TRBD1, 6 bases. The V end lost 1 base, the J end lost 2 bases, and 9 bases lay between the germline ends. CDR1 is LGHDT, CDR2 YNNKEL, per germline (reference sequence). This CDR3 region has 15 residues. CDR3 bases: TGTGCCAGCAGCCAAGCCGGACAGCGCAATCAGCCCCAGCATTTT. Its translation: CASSQAGQRNQPQHF.

This clonotype was detected many times. V gene TRBV9 combines with J gene TRBJ2-7, with 8 bases identical to TRBD1. V shed 2 bases and J 5 bases; nucleotides not matched to a gene: 3. CDR1 and CDR2 (germline): SGDLS, YYNGEE. This CDR3 spans 13 amino acids. CDR3 loop: CASSVDRVHEQYF. The CDR3 DNA reads as TGTGCCAGCAGCGTGGACAGGGTCCACGAGCAGTACTTC.

This clonotype was observed many times. The rearrangement joins TRBV5-1 to TRBJ2-2; D gene unclear. Per the germline V gene, CDR1 is SGHRS and CDR2 is YFSETQ. CDR3 length: 14 amino acids. Trimming shortened V by 0 bases and J by 4 bases, and 7 bases separated the two germline ends. As DNA, the CDR3 is TGCGCCAGCAGCTTGGATAGGCCCACCGGGGAGCTGTTTTTT. This gives the protein CASSLDRPTGELFF.

This clonotype was picked up many times. V usage is TRBV7-2 and J usage is TRBJ1-1, with D possibly TRBD1 on 5 matching bases. V lost 3 bases, J lost 3 bases, and 11 bases lay in between. The CDR3 covers 14 residues. Germline V CDR1 and CDR2: SGHTA, FQGNSA. The DNA for the CDR3 is TGTGCCAGCAGCTTCCCCAGGGCGGACACTGAAGCTTTCTTT. Translated: CASSFPRADTEAFF.

This clonotype appeared many times. This rearrangement joins TRBV5-1 to TRBJ2-7; D gene uncertain. In germline, CDR1 is SGHRS, CDR2 YFSETQ. With 7 bases removed from V and 0 bases from J, the gap between germline ends came to 8 bases. This CDR3 spans 12 amino acids. The CDR3 here is CASAEFSYEQYF. As DNA, the CDR3 is TGCGCCAGCGCTGAATTCTCCTACGAGCAGTACTTC.

This clonotype was found many times. This chain connects TRBV7-9 to TRBJ2-7; a weak D match, TRBD2 (5 bases). CDR1 is SEHNR and CDR2 is FQNEAQ in the germline V gene (reference sequence). V shed 5 bases and J shed 1 base, with 15 bases lying between them. The length of the CDR3 is 15 residues. For the CDR3, the DNA is TGTGCCAGCAGCACTAGAGCGGTTGGGTCCTACGAGCAGTACTTC. As protein: CASSTRAVGSYEQYF. Supplemented by reference TRBV7-9 and TRBJ2-7, the full variable domain reads DTGVSQNPRHKITKRGQNVTFRCDPISEHNRLYWYRQTLGQGPEFLTYFQNEAQLEKSRLLSDRFSAERPKGSFSTLEIQRTEQGDSAMYLCASSTRAVGSYEQYFGPGTRLTVT.

This clonotype was detected ten times or more. The chain employs TRBV7-9 and TRBJ1-5, with 7 nucleotides matching TRBD1. Trimming removed 0 bases from V and 1 base from J; junction bases left unmatched: 6. The CDR3 is 17 residues long. The germline CDR1 and CDR2 sequences are SEHNR and FQNEAQ (reference sequence). The CDR3: CASSLARDSGSNQPQHF. The CDR3 region has the DNA TGTGCCAGCAGCTTAGCGCGGGACAGTGGGAGCAATCAGCCCCAGCATTTT.

This clonotype occurred many times. The chain is built from TRBV5-1 and TRBJ1-1; no firm D call. The V and J ends lost 2 bases and 3 bases respectively, with 11 bases between them. CDR1 SGHRS and CDR2 YFSETQ come from the germline V gene. The CDR3 has 14 residues. The CDR3 DNA follows: TGCGCCAGCAGCTTCCAGTCATGGGACACTGAAGCTTTCTTT. Encoded protein: CASSFQSWDTEAFF.